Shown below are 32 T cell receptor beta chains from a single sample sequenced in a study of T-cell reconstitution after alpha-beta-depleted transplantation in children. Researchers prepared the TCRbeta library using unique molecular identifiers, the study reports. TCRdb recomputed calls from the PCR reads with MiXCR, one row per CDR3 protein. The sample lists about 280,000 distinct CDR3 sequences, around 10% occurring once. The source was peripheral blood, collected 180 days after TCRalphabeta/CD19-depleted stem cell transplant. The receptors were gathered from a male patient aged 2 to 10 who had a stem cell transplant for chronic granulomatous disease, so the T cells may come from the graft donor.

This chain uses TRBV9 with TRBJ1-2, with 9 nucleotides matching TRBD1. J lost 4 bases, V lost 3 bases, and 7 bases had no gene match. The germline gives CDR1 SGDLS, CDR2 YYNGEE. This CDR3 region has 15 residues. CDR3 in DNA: TGTGCCAGCAGCGACGGACAGGGGCAAGCCTATGGCTACACCTTC. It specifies CASSDGQGQAYGYTF.

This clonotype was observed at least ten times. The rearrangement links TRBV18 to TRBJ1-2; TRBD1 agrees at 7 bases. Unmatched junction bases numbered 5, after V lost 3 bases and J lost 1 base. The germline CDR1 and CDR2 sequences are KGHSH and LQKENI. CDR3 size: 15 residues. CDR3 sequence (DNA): TGTGCCAGCTCACCGGGACAGATCCTTAACTATGGCTACACCTTC. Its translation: CASSPGQILNYGYTF.

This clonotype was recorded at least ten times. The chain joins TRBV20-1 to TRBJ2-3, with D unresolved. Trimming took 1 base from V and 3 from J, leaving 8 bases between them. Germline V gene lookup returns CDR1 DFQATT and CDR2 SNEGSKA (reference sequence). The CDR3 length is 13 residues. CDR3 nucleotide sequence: TGCAGTGCTAGAGGTTGGAAGACAGATACGCAGTATTTT. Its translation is CSARGWKTDTQYF.

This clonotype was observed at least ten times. DNA of the CDR3: TGCAGCGTCGGGACAGGCATGAACACTGAAGCTTTCTTT. As protein: CSVGTGMNTEAFF. The gene calls are TRBV29-1 and TRBJ1-1, with 8 positions matching TRBD1. The junction had 3 bases not matched to a gene; V was cut back by 6 bases and J by 0 bases. The CDR3 contains 13 residues. Germline V gene sequence: CDR1 SQVTM, CDR2 ANQGSEA.

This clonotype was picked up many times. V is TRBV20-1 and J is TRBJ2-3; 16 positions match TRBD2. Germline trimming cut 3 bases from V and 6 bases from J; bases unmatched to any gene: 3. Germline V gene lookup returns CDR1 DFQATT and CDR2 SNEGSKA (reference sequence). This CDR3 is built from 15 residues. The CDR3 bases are TGCAGTGCTAGGGGACTAGCGGGAGGGCGGGATACGCAGTATTTT. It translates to CSARGLAGGRDTQYF.

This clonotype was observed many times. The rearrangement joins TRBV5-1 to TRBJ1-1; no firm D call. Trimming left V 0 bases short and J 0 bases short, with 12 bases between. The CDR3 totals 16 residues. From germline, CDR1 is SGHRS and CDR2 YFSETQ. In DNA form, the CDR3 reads TGCGCCAGCAGCTTGGGGAGTTGGATCATGAACACTGAAGCTTTCTTT. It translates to CASSLGSWIMNTEAFF.

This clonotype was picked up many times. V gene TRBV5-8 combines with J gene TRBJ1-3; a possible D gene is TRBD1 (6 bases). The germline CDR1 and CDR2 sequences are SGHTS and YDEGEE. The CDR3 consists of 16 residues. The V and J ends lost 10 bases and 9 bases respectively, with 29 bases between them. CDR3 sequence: CALQPSRTVPTGTIYF. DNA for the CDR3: TGTGCCTTGCAGCCCTCTAGGACAGTCCCCACAGGCACCATATATTTT.

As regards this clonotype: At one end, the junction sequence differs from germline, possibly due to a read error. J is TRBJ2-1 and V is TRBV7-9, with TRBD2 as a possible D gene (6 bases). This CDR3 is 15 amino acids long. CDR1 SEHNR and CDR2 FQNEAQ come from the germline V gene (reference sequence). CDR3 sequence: CASCLAGGHYNEQFF. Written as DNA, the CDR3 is TGTGCCAGCTGCTTAGCTGGAGGGCACTACAATGAGCAGTTCTTC.

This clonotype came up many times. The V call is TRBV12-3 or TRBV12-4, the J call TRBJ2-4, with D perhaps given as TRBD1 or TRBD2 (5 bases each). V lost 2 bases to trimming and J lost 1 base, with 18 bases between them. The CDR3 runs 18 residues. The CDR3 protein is CASSLSGNKREAKNIQYF. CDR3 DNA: TGTGCCAGCAGTTTATCAGGGAATAAGAGGGAGGCCAAAAACATTCAGTACTTC.

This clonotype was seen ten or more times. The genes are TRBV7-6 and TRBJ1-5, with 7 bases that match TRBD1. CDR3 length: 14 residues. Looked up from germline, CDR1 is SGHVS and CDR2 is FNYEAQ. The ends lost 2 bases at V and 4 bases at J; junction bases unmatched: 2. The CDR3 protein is CASSLRTGNQPQHF. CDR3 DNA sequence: TGTGCCAGCAGCTTACGGACAGGAAATCAGCCCCAGCATTTT.

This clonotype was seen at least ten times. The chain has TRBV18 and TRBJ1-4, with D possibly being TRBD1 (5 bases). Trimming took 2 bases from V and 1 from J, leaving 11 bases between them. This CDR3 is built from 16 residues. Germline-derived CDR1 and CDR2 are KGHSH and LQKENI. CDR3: CASSPGGGRTNEKLFF. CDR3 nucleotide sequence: TGTGCCAGCTCACCAGGGGGAGGCAGAACTAATGAAAAACTGTTTTTT.

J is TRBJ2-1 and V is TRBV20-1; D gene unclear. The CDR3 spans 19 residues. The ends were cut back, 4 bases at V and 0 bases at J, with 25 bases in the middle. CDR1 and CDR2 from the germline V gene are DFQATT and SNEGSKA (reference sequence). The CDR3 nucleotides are TGCAGTGCTAAGGATCCCGGCTCGGGCGGATTGAGCTCCTACAATGAGCAGTTCTTC. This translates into CSAKDPGSGGLSSYNEQFF.

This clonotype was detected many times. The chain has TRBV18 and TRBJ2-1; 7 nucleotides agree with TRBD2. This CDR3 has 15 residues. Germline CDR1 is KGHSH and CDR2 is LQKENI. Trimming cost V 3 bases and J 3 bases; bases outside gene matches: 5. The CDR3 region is CASSPWEGLYNEQFF. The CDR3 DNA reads TGTGCCAGCTCACCGTGGGAGGGGCTCTACAATGAGCAGTTCTTC.

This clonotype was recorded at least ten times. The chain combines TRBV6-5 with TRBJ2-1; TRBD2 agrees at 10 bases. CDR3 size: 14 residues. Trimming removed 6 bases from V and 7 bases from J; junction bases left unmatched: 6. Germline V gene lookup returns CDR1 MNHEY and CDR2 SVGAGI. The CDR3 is CASSHSGRGNEQFF. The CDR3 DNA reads TGTGCCAGCAGCCACAGCGGGAGGGGGAATGAGCAGTTCTTC.

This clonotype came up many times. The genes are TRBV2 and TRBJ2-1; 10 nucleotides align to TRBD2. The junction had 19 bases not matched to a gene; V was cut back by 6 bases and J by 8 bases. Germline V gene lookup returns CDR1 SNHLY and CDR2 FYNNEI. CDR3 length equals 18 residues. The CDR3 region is CASRRPSGGTQFIDEQFF. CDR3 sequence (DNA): TGTGCCAGCAGGAGACCTAGCGGGGGAACGCAATTCATCGATGAGCAGTTCTTC. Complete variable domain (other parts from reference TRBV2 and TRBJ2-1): EPEVTQTPSHQVTQMGQEVILRCVPISNHLYFYWYRQILGQKVEFLVSFYNNEISEKSEIFDDQFSVERPDGSNFTLKIRSTKLEDSAMYFCASRRPSGGTQFIDEQFFGPGTRLTVL.

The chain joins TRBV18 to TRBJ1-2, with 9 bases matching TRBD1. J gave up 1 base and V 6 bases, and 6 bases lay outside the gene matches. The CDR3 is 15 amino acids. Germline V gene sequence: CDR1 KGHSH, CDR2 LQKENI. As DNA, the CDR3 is TGTGCCAGCTCTTCAGGGACAGGGATTAACTATGGCTACACCTTC. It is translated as CASSSGTGINYGYTF.

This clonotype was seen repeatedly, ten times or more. The CDR3 bases are TGCAGTGCTAGACCTGGCCAGGGGCTTGGCTACGAGCAGTACTTC. Translating it yields CSARPGQGLGYEQYF. This rearrangement joins TRBV20-1 to TRBJ2-7; the D gene is possibly TRBD1 (6 bases). Germline assignment: CDR1 DFQATT and CDR2 SNEGSKA (reference sequence). Trimming pared 2 bases from V and 3 bases from J, leaving 17 bases between. The CDR3 extends over 15 amino acids.

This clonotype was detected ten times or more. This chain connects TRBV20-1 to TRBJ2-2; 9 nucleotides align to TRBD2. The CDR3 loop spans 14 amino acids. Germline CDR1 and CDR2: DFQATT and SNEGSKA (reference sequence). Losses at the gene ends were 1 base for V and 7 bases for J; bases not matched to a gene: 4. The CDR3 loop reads CSARGLAAIGELFF. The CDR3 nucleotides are TGCAGTGCTAGAGGACTAGCGGCCATCGGGGAGCTGTTTTTT.

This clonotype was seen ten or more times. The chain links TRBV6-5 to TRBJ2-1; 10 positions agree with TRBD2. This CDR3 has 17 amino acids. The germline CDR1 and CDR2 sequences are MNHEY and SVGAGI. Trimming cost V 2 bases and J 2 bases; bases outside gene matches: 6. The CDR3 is CASSYLASGGTYNEQFF. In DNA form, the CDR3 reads TGTGCCAGCAGTTACCTGGCTAGCGGGGGAACCTACAATGAGCAGTTCTTC.

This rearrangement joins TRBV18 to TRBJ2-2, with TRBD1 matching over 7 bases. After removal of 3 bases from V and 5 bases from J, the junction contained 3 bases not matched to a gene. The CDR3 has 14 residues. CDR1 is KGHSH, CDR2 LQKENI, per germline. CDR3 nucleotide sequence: TGTGCCAGCTCACCGGCGACAGGGACCGGGGAGCTGTTTTTT. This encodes CASSPATGTGELFF.

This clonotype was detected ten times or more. The CDR3 sequence: CANGPSGTGAYEQYF. For the CDR3, the DNA is TGTGCAAACGGCCCTTCCGGGACAGGGGCCTACGAGCAGTACTTC. The chain joins TRBV7-9 to TRBJ2-7, with 10 bases lining up with TRBD1. The germline V gene encodes CDR1 SEHNR and CDR2 FQNEAQ (reference sequence). The CDR3 runs to 15 residues. Together with reference TRBV7-9 and TRBJ2-7, the CDR3 gives the full variable domain: DTGVSQNPRHKITKRGQNVTFRCDPISEHNRLYWYRQTLGQGPEFLTYFQNEAQLEKSRLLSDRFSAERPKGSFSTLEIQRTEQGDSAMYLCANGPSGTGAYEQYFGPGTRLTVT.

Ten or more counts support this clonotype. In DNA form, the CDR3 reads TGTGCCAGCACCCAATCGGTTCAGGGATCCTACGAGCAGTACTTC. Translating gives CASTQSVQGSYEQYF. V is TRBV12-3 or TRBV12-4 and J is TRBJ2-7, with a tentative D call TRBD1 (5 bases). Trimming pared 7 bases from V and 1 base from J, leaving 17 bases between. CDR3 length: 15 residues.

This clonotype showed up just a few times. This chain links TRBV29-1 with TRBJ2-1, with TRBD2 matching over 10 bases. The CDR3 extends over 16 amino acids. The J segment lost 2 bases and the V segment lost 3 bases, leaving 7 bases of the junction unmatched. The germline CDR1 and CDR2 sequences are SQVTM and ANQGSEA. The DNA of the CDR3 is TGCAGCGTTGAGGGGGGGAGCGGGGGGGCCTACAATGAGCAGTTCTTC. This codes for CSVEGGSGGAYNEQFF.

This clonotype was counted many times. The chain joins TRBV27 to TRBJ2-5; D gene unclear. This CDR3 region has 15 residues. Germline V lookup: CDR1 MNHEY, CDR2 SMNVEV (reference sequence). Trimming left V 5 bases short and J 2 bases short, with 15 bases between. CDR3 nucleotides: TGTGCCAGCAGTCCGATCTTGGGCAGGCAAGAGACCCAGTACTTC. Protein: CASSPILGRQETQYF.

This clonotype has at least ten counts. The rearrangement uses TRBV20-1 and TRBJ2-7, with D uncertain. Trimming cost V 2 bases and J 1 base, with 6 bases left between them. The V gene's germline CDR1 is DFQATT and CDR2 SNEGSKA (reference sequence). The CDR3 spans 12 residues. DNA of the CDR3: TGCAGTGCTAGACTTAGGTCCTACGAGCAGTACTTC. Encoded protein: CSARLRSYEQYF.

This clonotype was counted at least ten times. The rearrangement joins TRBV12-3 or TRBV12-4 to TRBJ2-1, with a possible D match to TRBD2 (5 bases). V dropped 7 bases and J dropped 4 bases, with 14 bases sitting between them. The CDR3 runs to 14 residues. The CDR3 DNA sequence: TGTGCCAGCACCCGGAGCGGTTATTACAATGAGCAGTTCTTC. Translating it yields CASTRSGYYNEQFF.

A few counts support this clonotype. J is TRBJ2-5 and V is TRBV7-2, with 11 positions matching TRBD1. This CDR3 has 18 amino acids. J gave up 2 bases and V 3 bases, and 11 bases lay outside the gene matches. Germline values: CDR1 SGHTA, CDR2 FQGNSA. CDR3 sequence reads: CASSFRTGGAGDQETQYF. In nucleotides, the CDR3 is TGTGCCAGCAGCTTTAGGACAGGGGGCGCTGGGGATCAAGAGACCCAGTACTTC.

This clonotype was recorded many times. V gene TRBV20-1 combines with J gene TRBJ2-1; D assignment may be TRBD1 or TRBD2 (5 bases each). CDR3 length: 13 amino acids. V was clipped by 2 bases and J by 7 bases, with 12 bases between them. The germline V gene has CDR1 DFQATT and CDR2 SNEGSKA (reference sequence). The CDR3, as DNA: TGCAGTGCTAGATCCGGGGCCAGGAATGAGCAGTTCTTC. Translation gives CSARSGARNEQFF.

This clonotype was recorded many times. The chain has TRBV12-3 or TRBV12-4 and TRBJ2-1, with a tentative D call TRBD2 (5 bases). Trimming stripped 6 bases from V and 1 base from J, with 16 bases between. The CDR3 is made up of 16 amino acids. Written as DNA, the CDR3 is TGTGCCAGCAGCCGACTACCGGACGAGTCCTACAATGAGCAGTTCTTC. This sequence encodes CASSRLPDESYNEQFF.

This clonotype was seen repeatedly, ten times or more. CDR3 in amino acids: CSVVLGKIDEQYF. The CDR3 DNA is TGCAGCGTTGTTTTGGGGAAGATTGACGAGCAGTACTTC. This chain links TRBV29-1 with TRBJ2-7; no clear D. Germline values: CDR1 SQVTM, CDR2 ANQGSEA. The CDR3 sequence is 13 residues long. V was clipped by 4 bases and J by 5 bases, with 15 bases between them.

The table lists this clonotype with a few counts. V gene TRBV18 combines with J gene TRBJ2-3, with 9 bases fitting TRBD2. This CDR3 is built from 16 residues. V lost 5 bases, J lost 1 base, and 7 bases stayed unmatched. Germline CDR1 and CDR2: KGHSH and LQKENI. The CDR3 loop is CASSSGREGGTDTQYF. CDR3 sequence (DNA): TGTGCCAGCTCATCCGGGCGGGAGGGCGGCACAGATACGCAGTATTTT.

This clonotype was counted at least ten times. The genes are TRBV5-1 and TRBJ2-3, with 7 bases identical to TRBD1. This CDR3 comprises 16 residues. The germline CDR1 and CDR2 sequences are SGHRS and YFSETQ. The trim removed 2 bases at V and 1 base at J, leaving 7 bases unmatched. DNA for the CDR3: TGCGCCAGCAGCTTCCGACAAGGGGGCGGCACAGATACGCAGTATTTT. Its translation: CASSFRQGGGTDTQYF.